This TCR beta chain is from a study of T cell responses to AZD1222 COVID-19 vaccine. Germline V CDR1 and CDR2: LNHNV, YYDKDF (reference sequence). This CDR3 comprises 12 residues. V lost 0 bases and J lost 13, with 10 bases in between. About this clone: Its target is unknown.

Analysis merged second doses at about 4 or about 12 weeks. General study points: Mostly white British, mostly female donors; authors suggested clonal diversity may be underestimated. Reportedly, nearly half of unique spike TCRs recognized epitopes outside B.1.351/B.1.1.7 mutations. Along spike, vaccine-associated CD4 TCRs were found throughout, with dominance at 160-218 and 743-854.

Profiled with immunoSEQ multiplex PCR; TCRdb holds only in-frame clones, not every one. The sample shows tens of thousands of clones, about 90% of them seen only once. The material was peripheral blood, obtained 28 days after the second AZD1222 dose. This TCR came from an adult who received the AZD1222 COVID-19 vaccine. The rearrangement links TRBV15 to TRBJ2-1, with no clear D. The CDR3 nucleotides are TGTGCCACCAGCAGAGATGGGCAGAGCCAGTTCTTC. Its protein product is CATSRDGQSQFF.